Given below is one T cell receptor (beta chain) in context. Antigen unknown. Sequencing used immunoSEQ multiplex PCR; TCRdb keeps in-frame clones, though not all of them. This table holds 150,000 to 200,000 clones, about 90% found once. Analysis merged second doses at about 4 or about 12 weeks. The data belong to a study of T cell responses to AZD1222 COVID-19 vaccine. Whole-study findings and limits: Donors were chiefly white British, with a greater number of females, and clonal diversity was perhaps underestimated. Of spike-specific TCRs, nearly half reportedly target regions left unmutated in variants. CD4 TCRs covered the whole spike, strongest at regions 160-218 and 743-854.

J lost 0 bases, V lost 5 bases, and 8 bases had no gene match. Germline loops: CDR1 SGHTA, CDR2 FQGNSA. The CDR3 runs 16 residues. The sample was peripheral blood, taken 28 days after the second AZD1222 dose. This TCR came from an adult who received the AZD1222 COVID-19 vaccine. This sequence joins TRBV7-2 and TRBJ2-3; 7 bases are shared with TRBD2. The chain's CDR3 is CASSLRSGASTDTQYF. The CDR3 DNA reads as TGTGCCAGCAGCCTGCGCAGCGGGGCTAGCACAGATACGCAGTATTTT.